This T cell receptor (beta chain) was sequenced in a study of blood T cells in healthy people across ages. Whole-study findings and limits: Versus aged donors, long-lived donors had higher diversity and more naive CD4+ cells. Nothing was known about donor CMV status, and this possibly confounded expanded clonotype changes.

Isolating PBMCs gave at least 7 million of these cells per sample. Alongside a J-beta primer mix, a sample-barcoded 5' primer served in a second PCR lasting 7 to 11 cycles. A 12-random-nucleotide template-switch adaptor tagged each cDNA molecule. TCRdb re-called the 5' RACE reads through MiXCR, storing one row per CDR3 protein. The sample has 650,000 to 950,000 distinct CDR3 sequences; 44% are singletons. Comment on this clonotype: Its antigen is unknown.

The TCR originated in a man aged 55 to 69 in good health. The sample was blood.

CDR3 sequence: CATTDRGGTDTQYF. CDR3 coding DNA: TGTGCCACGACGGACAGGGGAGGTACAGATACGCAGTATTTT. The chain is built from TRBV15 and TRBJ2-3; 9 positions agree with TRBD1. CDR1 is LNHNV and CDR2 is YYDKDF in the germline V gene (reference sequence). With V trimmed by 9 bases and J by 3 bases, 7 bases remained unmatched. This CDR3 is 14 amino acids long.